The clone carrying this T cell receptor (beta chain) was seen a few times. Its target is not known. TCRdb recomputed calls from the 5' RACE reads with MiXCR, one row per CDR3 protein. Here the sample spans about 530,000 distinct CDR3 sequences, about a fifth being singletons. This entry comes from a study of identical twins. Study results and caveats: Monozygotic twins shared more out-of-frame TCR alpha than recombination models predicted. Its conclusions, products of cross-sectional statistical analysis, did not come from following the same donors.

The length of the CDR3 is 13 residues. The V and J ends lost 8 bases and 2 bases respectively, with 9 bases between them. These data are also associated with another study on yellow fever vaccine responses in identical twins.

The sample comprised CD4+ T cells sorted from blood. The chain couples TRBV12-3 or TRBV12-4 to TRBJ2-2; D not certain. The clonotype originates from a woman between 18 and 30 years old in good health. The CDR3 DNA reads TGTGCCAGCGGGCAGACCAACACCGGGGAGCTGTTTTTT. Translation: CASGQTNTGELFF.